One and the same sample provided the 17 T cell receptor beta chains below, sequenced in a study of tumor-infiltrating lymphocytes in localized non-small cell lung cancer. Measured with immunoSEQ multiplex PCR; TCRdb has only the in-frame clones, and not every one. Among about 17,000 clones listed, around 84% were seen once. Material: uninvolved lung tissue not adjacent to the tumor. The receptor set was obtained from a human donor with non-small cell lung cancer.

The chain links TRBV19 to TRBJ1-5; the D is unclear. The CDR3 loop spans 15 amino acids. The germline V and J ends were trimmed by 3 bases and 3 bases, with 12 bases remaining between them. CDR1 and CDR2 from the germline V gene are LNHDA and SQIVND (reference sequence). The CDR3 nucleotides read TGTGCCAGTAGTATCGTCCGCAGCCTCAATCAGCCCCAGCATTTT. This gives the protein CASSIVRSLNQPQHF. The full variable domain, rest sourced from reference TRBV19 and TRBJ1-5, is DGGITQSPKYLFRKEGQNVTLSCEQNLNHDAMYWYRQDPGQGLRLIYYSQIVNDFQKGDIAEGYSVSREKKESFPLTVTSAQKNPTAFYLCASSIVRSLNQPQHFGDGTRLSIL.

This sequence joins TRBV6-1 and TRBJ1-4; 7 nucleotides align to TRBD1. Losses at the gene ends were 7 bases for V and 8 bases for J; bases not matched to a gene: 7. Per the germline V gene, CDR1 is MNHNS and CDR2 is SASEGT. The CDR3 is 13 amino acids. CDR3 in amino acids: CASTDRASEKLFF. The CDR3 nucleotides read TGTGCCAGCACTGACAGGGCGAGCGAAAAACTGTTTTTT.

The chain links TRBV2 to TRBJ1-2; D perhaps matches TRBD1 (6 bases). The V gene lost 8 bases and the J gene lost 8 bases, with 15 bases spanning the gap. Looked up from germline, CDR1 is SNHLY and CDR2 is FYNNEI. The CDR3 runs to 12 residues. CDR3 nucleotide sequence: TGTGCCAGCGCGAGGGGGGCGGAGGGCTACACCTTC. Translation: CASARGAEGYTF.

V usage is TRBV2 and J usage is TRBJ2-5; 16 positions match TRBD2. The CDR3 loop spans 15 amino acids. The ends lost 3 bases at V and 5 bases at J; junction bases unmatched: 0. The germline V gene has CDR1 SNHLY and CDR2 FYNNEI. CDR3 protein: CASSEGLAGGETQYF. The CDR3 DNA reads TGTGCCAGCAGTGAGGGACTAGCGGGAGGGGAGACCCAGTACTTC.

The CDR3 DNA is TGTGCCAGCAGCCTCTTCGGGGACACTGAAGCTTTCTTT. Residues: CASSLFGDTEAFF. V usage is TRBV7-9 and J usage is TRBJ1-1, with D unclear. Germline V gene lookup returns CDR1 SEHNR and CDR2 FQNEAQ (reference sequence). The CDR3 loop spans 13 amino acids. V was pared by 5 bases and J by 3 bases, with 10 bases between.

This chain links TRBV2 with TRBJ2-3; 7 nucleotides line up with TRBD2. V was pared by 2 bases and J by 7 bases, with 9 bases of the junction left unmatched. CDR3 length: 15 residues. Germline V CDR1 and CDR2: SNHLY, FYNNEI. The CDR3 coding sequence is TGTGCCAGCAGTGAACTCAGCGGGATAGCATATACGCAGTATTTT. It encodes CASSELSGIAYTQYF.

The chain couples TRBV5-6 to TRBJ2-5, with D maybe TRBD2 (6 bases). This CDR3 spans 15 amino acids. Germline V gene lookup returns CDR1 SGHDT and CDR2 YYEEEE. Trimming pared 3 bases from V and 2 bases from J, leaving 14 bases between. Here the CDR3 reads CASSWKGLEQETQYF. As DNA, the CDR3 is TGTGCCAGCAGCTGGAAGGGACTTGAACAAGAGACCCAGTACTTC.

V usage is TRBV6-1 and J usage is TRBJ2-3; TRBD2 aligns across 9 bases. Germline values: CDR1 MNHNS, CDR2 SASEGT. With 1 base clipped from V and 4 bases from J, the junction kept 6 bases outside the gene matches. The CDR3 is 16 residues long. The chain's CDR3 is CASSEDLAGVADTQYF. The CDR3 DNA follows: TGTGCCAGCAGTGAAGACTTAGCGGGAGTGGCAGATACGCAGTATTTT.

The sample holds a few counts of this clone. The chain carries TRBV6-1 and TRBJ1-2, with 9 nucleotides matching TRBD1. The CDR3 length is 13 residues. The junction had 5 bases not matched to a gene; V was cut back by 4 bases and J by 8 bases. The germline gives CDR1 MNHNS, CDR2 SASEGT. CDR3 sequence (DNA): TGTGCCAGCAGTGGCAACAGGGGGCAGGGCTACACCTTC. Translated, it gives CASSGNRGQGYTF.

J is TRBJ1-5 and V is TRBV12-5, with D maybe TRBD1 (5 bases). CDR1 LGHNT and CDR2 FRNRAP come from the germline V gene. Trimming stripped 1 base from V and 6 bases from J, with 10 bases between. The CDR3 sequence is 14 residues long. The DNA of the CDR3 is TGTGCTAGTGGTTTGGCAGGGTCTCCTCAGCCCCAGCATTTT. Its translation: CASGLAGSPQPQHF.

This clone was counted between two and nine times. The CDR3 reads CAISEGQSYGYTF. In DNA, the CDR3 is TGTGCCATCAGTGAGGGGCAGAGCTATGGCTACACCTTC. The chain couples TRBV10-3 to TRBJ1-2; D is undetermined. Per the germline V gene, CDR1 is ENHRY and CDR2 is SYGVKD. This CDR3 spans 13 amino acids. V dropped 2 bases and J dropped 4 bases, with 8 bases sitting between them.

The chain joins TRBV4-3 to TRBJ2-1, with unresolved D. The CDR3 contains 16 residues. Trimming removed 0 bases at V and 0 bases at J, with 9 bases between. Germline V gene sequence: CDR1 LGHNA, CDR2 YSLEER. CDR3 amino acids: CASSQEDLGSYNEQFF. The DNA of the CDR3 is TGCGCCAGCAGCCAAGAAGACCTCGGCTCCTACAATGAGCAGTTCTTC.

This clone turned up a few times. The V call is TRBV7-9, the J call TRBJ1-1; no clear D. CDR3 length equals 13 residues. Trimming stripped 6 bases from V and 1 base from J, with 9 bases between. From germline, CDR1 is SEHNR and CDR2 FQNEAQ (reference sequence). The CDR3 is CASRLGPNTEAFF. DNA of the CDR3: TGTGCCAGCAGGCTCGGGCCGAACACTGAAGCTTTCTTT.

This clone was found once. The chain employs TRBV12-5 and TRBJ2-1, with D uncertain. Germline lookup yields CDR1 LGHNT and CDR2 FRNRAP. The CDR3 extends over 12 amino acids. With 5 bases removed from V and 2 bases from J, the gap between germline ends came to 4 bases. CDR3 residues: CASGLPYNEQFF. DNA for the CDR3: TGTGCTAGTGGTCTCCCCTACAATGAGCAGTTCTTC.

This clone is medium-sized within its sample. J is TRBJ1-2 and V is TRBV11-2, with D possibly matching TRBD1 (5 bases). This CDR3 spans 12 amino acids. The germline CDR1 and CDR2 sequences are SGHAT and FQNNGV. Trimming stripped 3 bases from V and 8 bases from J, with 10 bases between. CDR3 nucleotides: TGTGCCAGCAGCTTCGCAGGGCGAGGCTACACCTTC. Amino acids: CASSFAGRGYTF.

This sequence joins TRBV28 and TRBJ2-1, with 7 bases identical to TRBD2. J lost 6 bases, V lost 6 bases, and 8 bases had no gene match. There are 14 residues in the CDR3. The germline gives CDR1 MDHEN, CDR2 SYDVKM. CDR3 protein: CASRQTSGANEQFF. CDR3 sequence (DNA): TGTGCCAGCAGACAAACAAGCGGGGCCAATGAGCAGTTCTTC.

This rearrangement joins TRBV11-2 to TRBJ2-3; D is possibly TRBD2 (5 bases). V gave up 7 bases and J gave up 3 bases, with 14 bases separating them. The CDR3 runs 14 residues. Germline CDR1 is SGHAT and CDR2 is FQNNGV. CDR3 bases: TGTGCCAGCAAAGGGCTAGCTGGGACAGATACGCAGTATTTT. It encodes CASKGLAGTDTQYF.